This T cell receptor beta chain was identified in a study of breast tumors, draining lymph nodes, adjacent tissues (TCRdb year 2016). Background on the whole study: In breast cancer patients, the study compared the TCR beta repertoires of tumor, adjacent nontumor tissue and axillary lymph nodes. The study aimed to assess the relationships and possible T-cell exchange between tumor, surrounding tissue and draining lymph node repertoires in human breast cancer. The investigation overall reported the following: A scenario in which most tumor T cells derive from the lymph node and then expand within tumor tissue was judged to be consistent with the data. The conclusion that tumor T cells originate in lymph nodes was framed as consistent with a hypothesis rather than directly demonstrated. Tumor T-cell repertoires showed less diversity than lymph node repertoires and more diversity than nontumor tissue repertoires, and tumor T-cell repertoires showed preferential V and J gene usage. In luminal-like breast cancer, tumor and nontumor tissue repertoires resembled each other significantly more than in basal-like breast cancer.

The germline V gene provides CDR1 SGHTA and CDR2 FQGNSA. The CDR3 covers 15 residues, taking in both the cysteine and the phenylalanine. This entry keeps only the CDR3 DNA: 45 bases, framed from base 1. Germline trimming: 2 bases from V, 5 bases from J; junction bases outside gene matches: 5. There are many counts of this clonotype. Its specific antigen is unknown. Per-base qualities were not stored, and no clone one base away is much larger. The axillary draining lymph nodes of breast cancer patients were the source of the lymph node samples. The run used an Illumina HiSeq 2000. Multiplex PCR amplification was used to generate the TCR beta chain libraries. The amplified TCR beta chain products were analyzed by high-throughput sequencing. The public reads were reprocessed in TCRdb via fastp at Q25 and MiXCR, keeping in-frame beta chains. Every entry covers one CDR3 protein and lists the most common genes and DNA from its rows. The sample contains tens of thousands of distinct CDR3 sequences, roughly 29% of them found a single time. The ten largest clones represent more than 8% of the sample.

The receptor's source is a female donor with breast cancer. Some clones in this sample may be carry-over from other donors' samples. The sequence is built from TRBV7-2 and TRBJ2-5, with TRBD2 matching 10 junction bases. Sequences were obtained from axillary lymph node tissue. The nucleotide sequence is TGTGCCAGCAGCTTAAGCGGGAGGGCCGGGGAGACCCAGTACTTC. Translated, it reads CASSLSGRAGETQYF.